This passage covers 15 T cell receptor beta chains from one sample sequenced in a study of T cells in Graves' hyperthyroidism and ophthalmopathy. Amplified regions were TCR beta CDR3 sequences from RNA transcripts. An initial round of RT-PCR targeting the TCR CDR3 relied on the HTBI primer set. Each CDR3 protein is one row after TCRdb ran MiXCR on the multiplex PCR reads. Counted here are 500,000 to 750,000 distinct CDR3 sequences, 14% occurring once; the ten biggest clones make up less than 9%. Source material: blood. These TCRs come from a woman between 18 and 30 years old with Graves' ophthalmopathy.

In its sample, this clonotype was seen many times. The rearrangement uses TRBV6-2 or TRBV6-3 and TRBJ2-2; perhaps TRBD2 as D (5 bases). This CDR3 comprises 15 residues. Trimming cost V 2 bases and J 6 bases, with 13 bases left between them. CDR1 is MNHEY, CDR2 SVGEGT, per germline. The CDR3 bases are TGTGCCAGCAGTTACGTCGGCAGGAGGTCCGGGGAGCTGTTTTTT. Translation gives CASSYVGRRSGELFF.

This clonotype was detected many times. The rearrangement links TRBV12-3 or TRBV12-4 to TRBJ2-5, with D tentatively TRBD2 (5 bases). The CDR3 spans 13 residues. Trimming cost V 8 bases and J 7 bases, with 17 bases left between them. In DNA form, the CDR3 reads TGTGCCAGCCGATACGGGATCATAAGGACCCAGTACTTC. It specifies CASRYGIIRTQYF.

For this clonotype: A read error may be the cause here, since a much bigger clone is one base away. This chain joins TRBV12-3 or TRBV12-4 and TRBJ2-1; 9 bases are a match to TRBD2. There are 13 residues in the CDR3. J was trimmed by 6 bases and V by 6 bases; bases with no gene match: 3. CDR3 in amino acids: CASRIAGVNEQFF. The DNA of the CDR3 is TGTGCCAGCAGGATAGCGGGAGTCAATGAGCAGTTCTTC.

This clonotype was picked up many times. The genes are TRBV30 and TRBJ1-4, with D perhaps matching TRBD1 (6 bases). This CDR3 comprises 14 residues. The V end was cut by 1 base, the J end by 8 bases, with 14 bases between. CDR1 is GTSNPN, CDR2 SVGIG, per germline (reference sequence). The CDR3 DNA is TGTGCCTGGAGTGGAGTACAGGGCGGGGAAAAACTGTTTTTT. It encodes CAWSGVQGGEKLFF.

The chain carries TRBV6-1 and TRBJ2-7; D is possibly TRBD1 or TRBD2 (5 bases each). This CDR3 is built from 13 residues. The germline CDR1 and CDR2 sequences are MNHNS and SASEGT. Trimming stripped 7 bases from V and 2 bases from J, with 12 bases between. CDR3 protein: CASTSGQAYEQYF. The DNA for the CDR3 is TGTGCCAGCACCTCGGGGCAGGCCTACGAGCAGTACTTC.

This clonotype was counted many times. The chain couples TRBV6-1 to TRBJ1-2, with 7 positions matching TRBD1. Trimming removed 4 bases from V and 2 bases from J; junction bases left unmatched: 10. The CDR3 consists of 16 residues. Looked up from germline, CDR1 is MNHNS and CDR2 is SASEGT. The CDR3 bases are TGTGCCAGCAGTGCGACGTACCCGACAGGGAACTATGGCTACACCTTC. As protein: CASSATYPTGNYGYTF.

This clonotype was seen many times. The J gene is TRBJ2-2, the V gene TRBV12-5; D remains ambiguous. The germline V and J ends were trimmed by 6 bases and 3 bases, with 5 bases remaining between them. Germline V CDR1 and CDR2: LGHNT, FRNRAP. The CDR3 totals 12 residues. This CDR3 reads CASGGYTGELFF. The CDR3 DNA follows: TGTGCTAGTGGGGGATACACCGGGGAGCTGTTTTTT.

This clonotype occurred many times. The rearrangement joins TRBV20-1 to TRBJ2-2; D may be TRBD2 (6 bases). Looked up from germline, CDR1 is DFQATT and CDR2 is SNEGSKA (reference sequence). With 6 bases removed from V and 5 bases from J, the gap between germline ends came to 19 bases. The CDR3 contains 15 residues. CDR3 loop: CSASRDFGITGELFF. CDR3 in DNA: TGCAGTGCCAGCCGGGACTTCGGGATTACCGGGGAGCTGTTTTTT.

This clonotype was recorded many times. The CDR3 protein is CSVEIDGYWGEQFF. The CDR3 nucleotides read TGCAGCGTTGAGATTGACGGGTACTGGGGGGAGCAGTTCTTC. The chain is built from TRBV29-1 and TRBJ2-1; either TRBD1 or TRBD2 may supply D (5 bases each). This CDR3 spans 14 amino acids. With 3 bases removed from V and 10 bases from J, the gap between germline ends came to 19 bases. Germline loops: CDR1 SQVTM, CDR2 ANQGSEA.

The chain couples TRBV20-1 to TRBJ1-1; D perhaps matches TRBD1 (5 bases). Germline-derived CDR1 and CDR2 are DFQATT and SNEGSKA (reference sequence). This CDR3 comprises 13 residues. V was shortened by 1 base and J by 4 bases, with 10 bases between the two germline ends. The DNA for the CDR3 is TGCAGTGCTAGAGTGCGGGGCGGCACTGAAGCTTTCTTT. Amino acids: CSARVRGGTEAFF.

This chain links TRBV20-1 with TRBJ1-4; 9 nucleotides line up with TRBD1. There are 14 residues in the CDR3. V lost 6 bases and J lost 7; bases outside the gene matches: 9. From germline, CDR1 is DFQATT and CDR2 SNEGSKA (reference sequence). As DNA, the CDR3 is TGCAGTGCCCCGGGACAGGGCCTTGGTGAAAAACTGTTTTTT. This encodes CSAPGQGLGEKLFF.

The chain combines TRBV29-1 with TRBJ1-3; TRBD1 is a possible D gene (5 bases). This CDR3 is built from 14 residues. V lost 4 bases to trimming and J lost 3 bases, with 13 bases between them. Germline V gene data show CDR1 as SQVTM and CDR2 as ANQGSEA. CDR3 in DNA: TGCAGCGTTGCCTCAGGGAAGAATGGAAACACCATATATTTT. It encodes CSVASGKNGNTIYF.

This clonotype was counted only a few times. The chain recombines TRBV30 with TRBJ2-2, with TRBD2 as a possible D gene (6 bases). The CDR3 is 13 amino acids. Trimming pared 3 bases from V and 8 bases from J, leaving 13 bases between. Germline lookup yields CDR1 GTSNPN and CDR2 SVGIG (reference sequence). In nucleotides, the CDR3 is TGTGCCTGGAGCCCCCTGGCGGGGGGGGAGCTGTTTTTT. It is translated as CAWSPLAGGELFF.

The V and J genes are TRBV19 and TRBJ1-5; a possible D gene is TRBD1 (5 bases). V lost 2 bases to trimming and J lost 7 bases, with 15 bases between them. The CDR3 is 15 residues long. CDR1 is LNHDA and CDR2 is SQIVND in the germline V gene (reference sequence). The CDR3 protein is CASSISWGWRQPQHF. As DNA, the CDR3 is TGTGCCAGTAGTATATCGTGGGGCTGGCGGCAGCCCCAGCATTTT.

Comment on this clonotype: One junction end disagrees with the germline gene, perhaps due to a read error. The CDR3 is CVSSLGQTYEQYF. CDR3 nucleotides: TGTGTCAGCAGCTTGGGACAGACTTACGAGCAGTACTTC. The V gene is TRBV5-6, the J gene TRBJ2-7; the match to TRBD1 covers 7 bases. Germline assignment: CDR1 SGHDT and CDR2 YYEEEE. The CDR3 loop spans 13 amino acids.